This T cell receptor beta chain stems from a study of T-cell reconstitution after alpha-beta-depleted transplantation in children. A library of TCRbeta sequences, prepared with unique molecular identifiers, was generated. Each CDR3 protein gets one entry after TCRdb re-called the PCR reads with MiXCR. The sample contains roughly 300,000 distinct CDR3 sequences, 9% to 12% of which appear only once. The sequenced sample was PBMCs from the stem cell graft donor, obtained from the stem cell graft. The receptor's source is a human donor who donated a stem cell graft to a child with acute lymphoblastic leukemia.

The CDR3 is CASSLGSRVGAGELFF. CDR3 coding DNA: TGTGCCAGCAGCTTAGGGTCCAGGGTTGGCGCCGGGGAGCTGTTTTTT. V usage is TRBV7-8 and J usage is TRBJ2-2, with D perhaps matching TRBD1 (5 bases). Trimming took 1 base from V and 6 from J, leaving 15 bases between them. The CDR3 runs 16 residues. Germline CDR1 and CDR2: SGHVS and FQNEAQ.